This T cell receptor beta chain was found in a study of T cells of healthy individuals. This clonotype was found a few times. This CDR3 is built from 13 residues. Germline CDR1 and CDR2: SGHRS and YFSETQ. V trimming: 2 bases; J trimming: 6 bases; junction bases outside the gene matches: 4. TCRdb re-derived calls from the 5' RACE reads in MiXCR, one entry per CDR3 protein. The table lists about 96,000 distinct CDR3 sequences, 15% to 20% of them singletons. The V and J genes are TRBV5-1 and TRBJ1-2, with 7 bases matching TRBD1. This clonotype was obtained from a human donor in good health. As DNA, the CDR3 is TGCGCCAGCAGCTTTAACAGGGGAGATGGCTACACCTTC. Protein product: CASSFNRGDGYTF.